This T cell receptor beta chain appears in the sequencing data of a study of blood T cell repertoires in COVID-19. For the study at large: PBMCs, B-cell-depleted T cells, or T cells provided the cDNA or gDNA that made up the material.

Only a few counts were recorded for this clone. Source study methods: Cell counts per sample came from amplifying reference gene primers. Sequenced by immunoSEQ multiplex PCR; TCRdb stores in-frame clones only, minus some. V and J calls and clone size come straight from that table; D and trimming were deduced from the DNA. This table holds 35,000 to 45,000 clones, under 85% found once. The CDR3 consists of 12 residues. Trimming shortened V by 4 bases and J by 4 bases, and 7 bases separated the two germline ends. Germline CDR1 reads SGHNT; CDR2 reads YYREEE (reference sequence). The source of this sequence is a woman aged 80 or older with acute or convalescent COVID-19. The V gene is TRBV5-4, the J gene TRBJ2-3, with a possible D match to TRBD2 (5 bases). The sample consisted of peripheral blood. The CDR3 nucleotides are TGTGCCAGCAGCCAACTAGCAGATACGCAGTATTTT. Its translation is CASSQLADTQYF.